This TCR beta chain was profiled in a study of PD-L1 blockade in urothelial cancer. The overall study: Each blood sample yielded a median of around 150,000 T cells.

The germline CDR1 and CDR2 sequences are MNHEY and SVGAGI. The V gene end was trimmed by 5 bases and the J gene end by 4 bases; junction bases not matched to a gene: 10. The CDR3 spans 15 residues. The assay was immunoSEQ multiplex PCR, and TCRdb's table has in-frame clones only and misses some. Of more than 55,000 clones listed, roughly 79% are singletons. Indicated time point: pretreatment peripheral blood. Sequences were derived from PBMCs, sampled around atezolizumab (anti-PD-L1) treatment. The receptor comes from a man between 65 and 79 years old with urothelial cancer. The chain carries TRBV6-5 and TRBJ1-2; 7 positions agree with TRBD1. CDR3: CASSRNLGQTYGYTF. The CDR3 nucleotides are TGTGCCAGCAGTCGGAACCTGGGACAGACCTATGGCTACACCTTC.